Shown below are 30 T cell receptor beta chains from a single sample sequenced in a study of identical twins. TCRdb ran MiXCR on the 5' RACE reads and lists one entry per CDR3 protein. The data show 200,000 to 250,000 distinct CDR3 sequences, with approximately 7.1% seen just once and less than 15% held by the top ten. These same records also appear under a second study, on T cells expressing NK-cell markers.

The material sequenced was CD8+ T cells sorted from blood. The receptor source for this set is a woman aged 18 to 35 in good health.

The rearrangement joins TRBV6-2 or TRBV6-3 to TRBJ2-7; 10 bases map to TRBD2. Losses at the gene ends were 4 bases for V and 1 base for J; bases not matched to a gene: 4. The CDR3 spans 15 residues. CDR1 MNHEY and CDR2 SVGEGT come from the germline V gene. For the CDR3, the DNA is TGTGCCAGCAGTTCCGAACTAGCGGGATCCTACGAGCAGTACTTC. This codes for CASSSELAGSYEQYF.

This clonotype was counted many times. Here the CDR3 reads CASSLPTPDTQYF. Written as DNA, the CDR3 is TGTGCCAGCAGCTTGCCAACCCCAGATACGCAGTATTTT. The chain uses TRBV7-9 and TRBJ2-3; the D is unclear. Germline V gives CDR1 SEHNR, CDR2 FQNEAQ (reference sequence). The CDR3 has 13 amino acids. V lost 3 bases, J lost 4 bases, and 8 bases lay in between.

Ten or more counts support this clonotype. The chain recombines TRBV6-2 or TRBV6-3 with TRBJ2-2; 10 nucleotides align to TRBD2. The trim removed 5 bases at V and 3 bases at J, leaving 0 bases unmatched. Germline V gives CDR1 MNHEY, CDR2 SVGEGT. The CDR3 totals 14 residues. CDR3 residues: CASSSGRDTGELFF. The CDR3 bases are TGTGCCAGCAGTAGCGGGAGGGACACCGGGGAGCTGTTTTTT.

The rearrangement links TRBV12-5 to TRBJ2-3; 12 bases map to TRBD2. The CDR3 spans 17 residues. After removal of 1 base from V and 2 bases from J, the junction contained 4 bases not matched to a gene. CDR1 and CDR2 from the germline V gene are LGHNT and FRNRAP. Here the CDR3 DNA reads TGTGCTAGTGGTTTGGCCGGACTAGCGGGATTCACAGATACGCAGTATTTT. Translating it yields CASGLAGLAGFTDTQYF.

This clonotype was seen at least ten times. J is TRBJ2-3 and V is TRBV9; D remains unclear. V was clipped by 0 bases and J by 2 bases, with 7 bases between them. CDR1 SGDLS and CDR2 YYNGEE come from the germline V gene. CDR3 size: 14 residues. In DNA, the CDR3 is TGTGCCAGCAGCGTAGCAGGTACCACAGATACGCAGTATTTT. Translation: CASSVAGTTDTQYF.

There are a few counts of this clonotype. Here the CDR3 DNA reads TGTGCCAGCAGTTTAGTGGGGGATAACTATGGCTACACCTTC. Its protein product is CASSLVGDNYGYTF. The genes are TRBV12-3 or TRBV12-4 and TRBJ1-2; D might be TRBD1 (5 bases). The V end lost 1 base, the J end lost 1 base, and 7 bases lay between the germline ends. The CDR3 length is 14 residues.

This clonotype was seen many times. The V and J genes are TRBV18 and TRBJ2-7; 8 bases are shared with TRBD1. The CDR3 has 14 amino acids. Losses at the gene ends were 4 bases for V and 6 bases for J; bases not matched to a gene: 8. Germline loops: CDR1 KGHSH, CDR2 LQKENI. The CDR3 DNA follows: TGTGCCAGCTCACGGCCGGGACAGGCTCTCGAGCAGTACTTC. Its protein product is CASSRPGQALEQYF.

This clonotype was seen at least ten times. The gene calls are TRBV20-1 and TRBJ2-1; the match to TRBD2 covers 12 bases. V gave up 0 bases and J gave up 10 bases; unmatched junction bases: 7. CDR3 length equals 15 residues. Germline CDR1 DFQATT, CDR2 SNEGSKA (reference sequence). The DNA of the CDR3 is TGCAGTGCTAGAGAACTAGCGGGAGGTCTTAGAGAGCAGTTCTTC. This encodes CSARELAGGLREQFF.

In this sample, this clonotype is large (0.1 to 1%). This sequence joins TRBV14 and TRBJ1-3, with no clear D. Per germline, CDR1 SGHDN and CDR2 FVKESK. This CDR3 contains 13 residues. The ends were cut back, 4 bases at V and 8 bases at J, with 12 bases in the middle. CDR3 coding DNA: TGTGCCAGCAGCCCCTCGCGCGCGGACACCATATATTTT. Amino acids: CASSPSRADTIYF.

This clonotype was detected many times. V gene TRBV12-3 or TRBV12-4 combines with J gene TRBJ1-6; D gene uncertain. Trimming stripped 2 bases from V and 7 bases from J, with 6 bases between. The CDR3 runs 13 residues. The CDR3 protein is CASSLSGNSPLHF. The CDR3, as DNA: TGTGCCAGCAGTTTATCGGGGAATTCACCCCTCCACTTT.

This clonotype showed up many times. V usage is TRBV29-1 and J usage is TRBJ1-2; D unresolved. Germline V gene lookup returns CDR1 SQVTM and CDR2 ANQGSEA. V shed 6 bases and J shed 8 bases, with 13 bases lying between them. The CDR3 spans 11 residues. The CDR3 loop reads CSVLTAGGYTF. The CDR3 DNA sequence: TGCAGCGTGCTAACGGCGGGGGGCTACACCTTC.

This clonotype was picked up a small number of times. The chain carries TRBV5-5 and TRBJ1-2; the D is unclear. CDR1 is SGHKS, CDR2 YYEKEE, per germline (reference sequence). V lost 4 bases and J lost 6, with 28 bases in between. CDR3 length equals 18 residues. The CDR3 region is CASSIKFVVEGEWHGYTF. The CDR3 region has the DNA TGTGCCAGCAGCATAAAATTCGTCGTGGAGGGAGAATGGCATGGCTACACCTTC.

This clonotype was seen repeatedly, ten times or more. The rearrangement uses TRBV10-3 and TRBJ2-2; 7 nucleotides agree with TRBD2. The CDR3 is 17 amino acids. With 6 bases clipped from V and 0 bases from J, the junction kept 10 bases outside the gene matches. CDR1 and CDR2 (germline): ENHRY, SYGVKD. CDR3: CAISRDYREANTGELFF. The DNA of the CDR3 is TGTGCCATCAGCAGGGACTATCGGGAGGCGAACACCGGGGAGCTGTTTTTT.

This clonotype was found a few times. V and J are TRBV9 and TRBJ2-2, with 7 bases that match TRBD1. The germline V gene has CDR1 SGDLS and CDR2 YYNGEE. J was trimmed by 4 bases and V by 4 bases; bases with no gene match: 10. This CDR3 has 16 amino acids. The CDR3 DNA follows: TGTGCCAGCAGCCCAAGGACAGGAACGGGCACCGGGGAGCTGTTTTTT. This codes for CASSPRTGTGTGELFF.

This clonotype was detected ten times or more. This chain links TRBV6-5 with TRBJ1-5; TRBD1 aligns across 9 bases. The ends lost 4 bases at V and 4 bases at J; junction bases unmatched: 2. Germline CDR1 reads MNHEY; CDR2 reads SVGAGI. The CDR3 is 14 amino acids. The CDR3 region has the DNA TGTGCCAGCAGTTGGGGACAGGGTAATCAGCCCCAGCATTTT. It yields the protein CASSWGQGNQPQHF.

In DNA, the CDR3 is TGCAGTGCTACAGGGGGCCGCGCCGGGGAGCTGTTTTTT. Encoded protein: CSATGGRAGELFF. The chain uses TRBV20-1 and TRBJ2-2, with 8 bases identical to TRBD1. Germline V gene lookup returns CDR1 DFQATT and CDR2 SNEGSKA (reference sequence). CDR3 length: 13 amino acids. Losses at the gene ends were 4 bases for V and 6 bases for J; bases not matched to a gene: 4.

This clonotype was counted a few times. The J gene is TRBJ2-3, the V gene TRBV9; D is uncertain. Per the germline V gene, CDR1 is SGDLS and CDR2 is YYNGEE. This CDR3 comprises 16 residues. Deletions cut 0 bases from V and 1 base from J, with 12 bases between. DNA for the CDR3: TGTGCCAGCAGCGTAGATCTCCCGGACCGCACAGATACGCAGTATTTT. Translated: CASSVDLPDRTDTQYF.

The chain recombines TRBV27 with TRBJ2-1; TRBD2 agrees at 7 bases. Germline CDR1 is MNHEY and CDR2 is SMNVEV (reference sequence). CDR3 size: 17 residues. V shed 6 bases, J shed 2 bases, and the junction held 13 bases outside the gene matches. CDR3 sequence reads: CASRLRAAGTTYNEQFF. CDR3 DNA sequence: TGTGCCAGCAGACTTAGAGCCGCCGGGACTACCTACAATGAGCAGTTCTTC.

This clonotype was counted a few times. The gene calls are TRBV15 and TRBJ2-2; D possibly corresponds to TRBD2 (6 bases). Germline-derived CDR1 and CDR2 are LNHNV and YYDKDF (reference sequence). V lost 0 bases and J lost 2, with 16 bases in between. The CDR3 is 18 residues long. CDR3 residues: CATSREATAGTNTGELFF. CDR3 sequence (DNA): TGTGCCACCAGCAGAGAGGCCACGGCGGGGACTAACACCGGGGAGCTGTTTTTT.

This clonotype was recorded at least ten times. V is TRBV2 and J is TRBJ1-1, with 7 bases matching TRBD1. Germline loops: CDR1 SNHLY, CDR2 FYNNEI. The CDR3 sequence is 15 residues long. The V and J ends lost 1 base and 6 bases, in that order; junction bases with no gene match: 8. The DNA of the CDR3 is TGTGCCAGCAGTGAAGGGGGACAGTCCCCCCCTGAAGCTTTCTTT. Translated: CASSEGGQSPPEAFF.

This clonotype was picked up a small number of times. The chain joins TRBV7-7 to TRBJ2-3, with a weak D call TRBD1 (5 bases). The V gene lost 5 bases and the J gene lost 0 bases, with 12 bases spanning the gap. CDR1 is SSHAT and CDR2 is FNYEAQ in the germline V gene (reference sequence). The CDR3 covers 15 residues. The CDR3 region is CASSPQGYSTDTQYF. In DNA, the CDR3 is TGTGCCAGCAGCCCTCAGGGCTATAGCACAGATACGCAGTATTTT.

CDR3 sequence reads: CASSIYSSGGEGYTF. Here the CDR3 DNA reads TGTGCCAGTAGTATCTACTCCTCCGGGGGCGAGGGCTACACCTTC. This sequence joins TRBV19 and TRBJ1-2, with D perhaps TRBD1 (6 bases). Germline V lookup: CDR1 LNHDA, CDR2 SQIVND (reference sequence). The ends were cut back, 3 bases at V and 8 bases at J, with 19 bases in the middle. The CDR3 spans 15 residues.

The rearrangement links TRBV27 to TRBJ2-7; tentative D call: TRBD2 (6 bases). From germline, CDR1 is MNHEY and CDR2 SMNVEV (reference sequence). V dropped 8 bases and J dropped 4 bases, with 12 bases sitting between them. The CDR3 totals 12 residues. The CDR3 protein is CASRGAHYEQYF. CDR3 nucleotide sequence: TGTGCCAGCCGCGGGGCGCATTACGAGCAGTACTTC.

This clonotype was seen more than once but under ten times. The rearrangement links TRBV10-3 to TRBJ2-1; 11 bases agree with TRBD2. The CDR3 consists of 16 residues. Germline CDR1 and CDR2: ENHRY and SYGVKD. After removal of 3 bases from V and 2 bases from J, the junction contained 3 bases not matched to a gene. The CDR3 loop is CAISDMTSGAYNEQFF. Here the CDR3 DNA reads TGTGCCATCAGTGACATGACTAGCGGGGCCTACAATGAGCAGTTCTTC.

This clonotype was observed many times. The V call is TRBV12-3 or TRBV12-4, the J call TRBJ1-1, with unresolved D. Trimming took off 4 bases at V and 4 bases at J, with 10 bases between the two ends. This CDR3 region has 13 residues. CDR3 amino acids: CASSSGWTTEAFF. The CDR3 bases are TGTGCCAGCAGTTCGGGTTGGACCACTGAAGCTTTCTTT.

This clonotype was counted only a few times. The CDR3: CASSLGGLAEAYEQYF. The DNA for the CDR3 is TGCGCCAGCAGCTTGGGAGGACTAGCGGAGGCCTACGAGCAGTACTTC. V gene TRBV5-1 combines with J gene TRBJ2-7; 10 bases match TRBD2. The CDR3 extends over 16 amino acids. J gave up 2 bases and V 0 bases, and 5 bases lay outside the gene matches. In germline, CDR1 is SGHRS, CDR2 YFSETQ.

This clonotype occurred a few times. V usage is TRBV5-1 and J usage is TRBJ1-2, with a tentative D call TRBD1 (5 bases). The V gene lost 2 bases and the J gene lost 7 bases, with 15 bases spanning the gap. This CDR3 spans 14 amino acids. Germline values: CDR1 SGHRS, CDR2 YFSETQ. The CDR3 nucleotides read TGCGCCAGCAGCTTAACCGGGACGAGAGGTGGCTACACCTTC. Translating gives CASSLTGTRGGYTF. Complete variable domain (other parts from reference TRBV5-1 and TRBJ1-2): KAGVTQTPRYLIKTRGQQVTLSCSPISGHRSVSWYQQTPGQGLQFLFEYFSETQRNKGNFPGRFSGRQFSNSRSEMNVSTLELGDSALYLCASSLTGTRGGYTFGSGTRLTVV.

The chain couples TRBV7-9 to TRBJ1-2; D uncertain. The V and J ends lost 1 base and 2 bases respectively, with 11 bases between them. The CDR3 has 15 residues. Germline CDR1 SEHNR, CDR2 FQNEAQ (reference sequence). In DNA, the CDR3 is TGTGCCAGCAGCTTAGGGTGGGCAGAAAACTATGGCTACACCTTC. Its translation: CASSLGWAENYGYTF.

CDR3 residues: CASSSARDYSYNEQFF. DNA of the CDR3: TGTGCCAGCAGTTCGGCCAGGGACTACTCCTACAATGAGCAGTTCTTC. The genes are TRBV6-2 or TRBV6-3 and TRBJ2-1; 7 nucleotides agree with TRBD2. CDR1 MNHEY and CDR2 SVGEGT come from the germline V gene. After removal of 4 bases from V and 0 bases from J, the junction contained 6 bases not matched to a gene. The CDR3 length is 16 residues.

At least ten counts were recorded for this clonotype. J is TRBJ2-3 and V is TRBV15, with 7 bases identical to TRBD2. The CDR3 totals 17 residues. V dropped 0 bases and J dropped 5; count of bases not matched to a gene: 11. CDR1 and CDR2 (germline): LNHNV, YYDKDF (reference sequence). The CDR3, as DNA: TGTGCCACCAGCAGAGATCTGGCGGGAGCACGACTAGATACGCAGTATTTT. Its translation: CATSRDLAGARLDTQYF.